This T cell receptor (beta chain) derives from a study of spatial heterogeneity in lung cancer (dated by TCRdb to between 2018 and 2021). General notes on the study: More beta-chain than alpha-chain transcripts were consistently detected, likely reflecting higher beta-chain transcript abundance. In the raw uncorrected reads, each unique combination of TCR and UMI appeared on average more than ten times. Both alpha and beta chains were TCR-sequenced in approximately 220 tumor regions, approximately 64 matched nontumor lung samples and over 55 PBMC samples obtained at surgery. Nonsynonymous mutation counts, determined by whole-exome sequencing of tumor tissue, were related to features of the TCR repertoire. TCR alpha and beta repertoires were quantitatively compared across multiple tumor regions, matched nontumor lung and blood in non-small cell lung cancer.

What the study reported, not specific to this receptor: Confirming at a functional level the hypothesis that regional TCRs recognize regional mutations was considered to require additional single-cell paired TCR alpha and beta sequencing. Ubiquitous expanded tumor TCRs showed up in blood more often at tumor resection than at routine follow-up.

Read against the paper, the sample's time point label means: sample taken at primary tumor resection. TCR sequencing used whole RNA extracted from tumor and nontumor lung tissue, or from cryopreserved PBMC samples, without cell sorting. The donors were 65 to 85 patients from the lung TRACERx cohort who had early-stage, untreated non-small cell lung cancer. Only patients with enough RNA available from two or more tumor regions were chosen for TCR sequencing. The library was built by means of 5' RACE. The sample was run on a NextSeq 500. The TCR library protocol attached a unique molecular identifier to each TCR cDNA molecule to allow correction of PCR and sequencing errors. Regarding the original processing steps: TCR identification, UMI-based error correction and CDR3 extraction were performed with Decombinator tools. Expanded TCRs were defined as those above a frequency of 2 per 1,000, corresponding to the top 1% of the tumor frequency distribution. Each repertoire was subsampled 100 times to 5,000 TCRs, after which Renyi diversity was computed with the R vegan package. CDR3 similarity networks were built from amino acid triplet string-kernel similarity, with CDR3s being connected when pairwise similarity was above 0.82. TCRdb took the public reads, trimmed them with fastp at Q25, ran MiXCR for clone calling and kept in-frame beta chains. Entries that share a CDR3 protein sequence are merged under the most common genes and DNA. The authors' filters were not applied to this entry. The sample has some 25,000 distinct CDR3 sequences on record, 4.5% to 5.5% of them singletons. Together, the top ten hold roughly 5.2% of the sample.

This clonotype was picked up many times. This clone's antigen is unknown. There are no base qualities to consult, and no much larger clone falls within one base. Including cysteine and phenylalanine, the CDR3 has 11 amino acids. Here the CDR3 DNA is all that survives: 33 bases in frame from base 1. CDR1 and CDR2 (SNHLY, FYNNEI) derive from the germline V gene. V and J lose 10 bases and 8 bases, and a span of 14 bases separates them. This clonotype originated in a male donor with early-stage non-small cell lung cancer. The sequencing used PBMCs, collected at surgery. This chain joins TRBV2 to TRBJ1-2, with no confidently assigned D gene. The CDR3 protein sequence reads: CATPDGRGYTF. In nucleotide form, the sequence is TGTGCCACCCCGGACGGAAGGGGCTACACCTTC. The CDR3, completed at both ends by the reference TRBV2 and TRBJ1-2 genes, gives the full variable domain EPEVTQTPSHQVTQMGQEVILRCVPISNHLYFYWYRQILGQKVEFLVSFYNNEISEKSEIFDDQFSVERPDGSNFTLKIRSTKLEDSAMYFCATPDGRGYTFGSGTRLTVV.